The 14 T cell receptor beta chains presented below share a single source sample, sequenced in a study of T cells after somatic rescue of genetic block (dated by TCRdb to 2018 to 2020). To prepare the library, the immunoSEQ multiplex PCR assay was applied. TCRdb stores this immuneACCESS table with in-frame sequences only. Part of the clones is absent; in the studies checked, under half of the shortfall reflects unresolved V genes, and no reason is known for the rest. This sample is represented by around 67,000 clones; roughly 93% of them were singletons. The ten largest clones represent 2.5% to 3% of the sample. Sequenced sample: peripheral blood mononuclear cells (PBMCs). These receptors were obtained from a man aged 30 to 45.

The rearrangement joins TRBV29-1 to TRBJ2-4; D might be TRBD2 (6 bases). The germline V gene has CDR1 SQVTM and CDR2 ANQGSEA. CDR3 size: 13 residues. Trimming stripped 3 bases from V and 5 bases from J, with 11 bases between. The CDR3 bases are TGCAGCGTTGAGGGGGGTTGGCAAAACATTCAGTACTTC. This codes for CSVEGGWQNIQYF.

This clone showed up just a few times. The CDR3 DNA reads as TGTGCCAGCAGTGAAGGCGGGGGCGCGGGCTATGGCTACACCTTC. This translates into CASSEGGGAGYGYTF. The gene calls are TRBV2 and TRBJ1-2, with D possibly matching TRBD1 (6 bases). Germline V gene sequence: CDR1 SNHLY, CDR2 FYNNEI. Trimming removed 1 base from V and 4 bases from J, with 13 bases in between. CDR3 length: 15 amino acids.

This clone showed up just once. The chain is built from TRBV15 and TRBJ2-7; D might be TRBD1 (5 bases). This CDR3 spans 14 amino acids. V shed 3 bases and J shed 6 bases, with 15 bases lying between them. CDR1 LNHNV and CDR2 YYDKDF come from the germline V gene (reference sequence). The DNA of the CDR3 is TGTGCCACCAGCAGGGACGGCAGGGTAAGCGAGCAGTACTTC. Its protein product is CATSRDGRVSEQYF.

The chain uses TRBV4-1 and TRBJ2-3, with 7 bases that match TRBD2. The germline V gene has CDR1 MGHRA and CDR2 YSYEKL. This CDR3 has 17 amino acids. V shed 1 base, J shed 3 bases, and the junction held 10 bases outside the gene matches. DNA for the CDR3: TGCGCCAGCAGCCAAGTCGAGGGAGGGATGGGGACAGATACGCAGTATTTT. Amino acid sequence: CASSQVEGGMGTDTQYF.

The V and J genes are TRBV4-3 and TRBJ2-2; 7 bases match TRBD1. This CDR3 is 21 amino acids long. Germline-derived CDR1 and CDR2 are LGHNA and YSLEER. Unmatched junction bases numbered 19, after V lost 0 bases and J lost 3 bases. This chain's CDR3 is CASSQDNPGQPNESDTGELFF. The CDR3 DNA sequence: TGCGCCAGCAGCCAAGATAACCCGGGACAGCCTAACGAAAGCGACACCGGGGAGCTGTTTTTT.

This clone occurred once. V and J are TRBV19 and TRBJ2-7, with D maybe TRBD1 (7 bases). CDR1 and CDR2 (germline): LNHDA, SQIVND (reference sequence). The CDR3 has 14 amino acids. The V end lost 1 base, the J end lost 4 bases, and 11 bases lay between the germline ends. The chain's CDR3 is CASSIGRGRYEQYF. DNA for the CDR3: TGTGCCAGTAGTATAGGCAGGGGGAGGTACGAGCAGTACTTC.

The V gene is TRBV6-5, the J gene TRBJ2-7, with no clear D. CDR1 and CDR2 (germline): MNHEY, SVGAGI. The CDR3 contains 14 residues. Trimming stripped 3 bases from V and 1 base from J, with 10 bases between. CDR3 DNA: TGTGCCAGCAGTTATCGGGCAGCTTCCTACGAGCAGTACTTC. The encoded protein is CASSYRAASYEQYF.

The chain uses TRBV6-1 and TRBJ2-7, with D possibly being TRBD1 or TRBD2 (5 bases each). Germline loops: CDR1 MNHNS, CDR2 SASEGT. The CDR3 consists of 15 residues. Trimming stripped 4 bases from V and 5 bases from J, with 18 bases between. The CDR3 here is CASSVAKGRYDEQYF. CDR3 DNA: TGTGCCAGCAGTGTCGCGAAGGGACGTTACGACGAGCAGTACTTC.

This clone was counted a few times. This chain joins TRBV7-9 and TRBJ2-7, with TRBD2 matching over 10 bases. The CDR3 contains 14 residues. Per germline, CDR1 SEHNR and CDR2 FQNEAQ (reference sequence). J was trimmed by 0 bases and V by 5 bases; bases with no gene match: 1. CDR3 protein: CASSQRGGSYEQYF. The CDR3 region has the DNA TGTGCCAGCAGCCAGCGGGGGGGCTCCTACGAGCAGTACTTC.

This clone was counted once. This chain links TRBV15 with TRBJ1-1; D is ambiguous. This CDR3 contains 16 residues. Germline V CDR1 and CDR2: LNHNV, YYDKDF (reference sequence). V gave up 2 bases and J gave up 1 base, with 14 bases separating them. The CDR3 is CATSRSLRNGNTEAFF. Written as DNA, the CDR3 is TGTGCCACCAGCAGATCACTAAGGAATGGGAACACTGAAGCTTTCTTT.

This clone was counted a single time. One junction end does not reproduce the germline sequence, and a read error may be involved. This chain connects TRBV25-1 to TRBJ2-1; TRBD2 might be the D (6 bases). This CDR3 comprises 11 residues. Germline assignment: CDR1 MGHDK and CDR2 SYGVNS. The CDR3 DNA reads TGTGCCAGCAGTGAATGGGGGGAACTGGTCTTC. Amino acid sequence: CASSEWGELVF.

V and J are TRBV7-6 and TRBJ2-7; tentative D call: TRBD2 (5 bases). Germline-derived CDR1 and CDR2 are SGHVS and FNYEAQ. The CDR3 covers 14 residues. Trimming stripped 7 bases from V and 3 bases from J, with 16 bases between. CDR3 coding DNA: TGTGCCAGCACGTTCAGGAGGAACGACTACGAGCAGTACTTC. Its translation: CASTFRRNDYEQYF.

The rearrangement joins TRBV4-1 to TRBJ2-7; TRBD2 is a possible D gene (6 bases). CDR1 is MGHRA and CDR2 is YSYEKL in the germline V gene. Trimming removed 3 bases at V and 4 bases at J, with 13 bases between. The CDR3 extends over 14 amino acids. CDR3 loop: CASSHPTRLYEQYF. Written as DNA, the CDR3 is TGCGCCAGCAGCCACCCGACTAGATTATACGAGCAGTACTTC.

This clone was seen more than once but under ten times. The chain employs TRBV21-1 and TRBJ2-2; TRBD2 is the table's D call and was not checked against the DNA. TRBV21-1 counts as a pseudogene. The CDR3 contains 19 residues. The CDR3 coding sequence is TGTGCCAGCAGCAAAAGGCCTAAGGGTAGCGGGGGTCCCGACGGGGAGCTGTTTTTT. Translation: CASSKRPKGSGGPDGELFF.